A single sample gave rise to the 18 T cell receptor beta chains below, sequenced in a study of metastatic and nonmetastatic thyroid tumors. Each patient came to thyroid surgery without any prior treatment (of any kind). TCRdb re-analyzed the PCR reads using MiXCR. The data hold more than 65,000 clones, with over 12% observed a single time. The specimen was blood. All receptors come from a male donor with papillary thyroid cancer or a benign thyroid nodule (not recorded which). Some clones in this sample may be carry-over from other donors' samples.

This clone was observed a few times. The chain has TRBV24-1 and TRBJ2-5, with no clear D. This CDR3 comprises 15 residues. Germline CDR1 is KGHDR and CDR2 is SFDVKD. V gave up 2 bases and J gave up 3 bases, with 12 bases separating them. The CDR3 loop reads CATSDSLDHKETQYF. The CDR3 bases are TGTGCCACCAGTGATTCTTTGGATCACAAAGAGACCCAGTACTTC.

This chain uses TRBV20-1 with TRBJ1-1; D remains unclear. The CDR3 runs to 10 residues. The germline V gene has CDR1 DFQATT and CDR2 SNEGSKA (reference sequence). CDR3: CRGPEEGAFF. For the CDR3, the DNA is TGCAGGGGCCCCGAGGAGGGAGCTTTCTTT.

Concerning this clone itself: At one end, the junction sequence differs from germline, possibly due to a read error. The J gene is TRBJ1-5, the V gene TRBV13; the D is unclear. The CDR3 runs 16 residues. Germline-derived CDR1 and CDR2 are PRHDT and FYEKMQ (reference sequence). CDR3 sequence reads: CASSLSALVGYHPQHF. The CDR3 DNA sequence: TGTGCCAGCAGCTTAAGCGCACTGGTTGGCTATCATCCCCAGCATTTT.

This clone was seen ten or more times. The rearrangement links TRBV11-2 to TRBJ1-3, with D perhaps matching TRBD1 (5 bases). This CDR3 is 16 amino acids long. Per germline, CDR1 SGHAT and CDR2 FQNNGV. Trimming stripped 3 bases from V and 2 bases from J, with 14 bases between. CDR3 in DNA: TGTGCCAGCAGCTTGGAGAGGGGCCGACCTGGAAACACCATATATTTT. Its protein is CASSLERGRPGNTIYF.

This clone occurred many times. The rearrangement links TRBV7-3 to TRBJ2-1; D gene unclear. The V gene lost 3 bases and the J gene lost 5 bases, with 11 bases spanning the gap. This CDR3 has 14 amino acids. Germline values: CDR1 SGHTA, CDR2 FQGTGA. The CDR3 nucleotides read TGTGCCAGCAGCTTTCTAGGCGGAAACAATGAGCAGTTCTTC. This translates into CASSFLGGNNEQFF.

This clone was seen at least ten times. The chain uses TRBV28 and TRBJ1-2; no definite D call. V was cut by 7 bases and J by 9 bases, with 15 bases left in between. This CDR3 spans 12 amino acids. Germline values: CDR1 MDHEN, CDR2 SYDVKM. This chain's CDR3 is CASTTLTYSYTF. In nucleotides, the CDR3 is TGTGCCAGCACCACTCTCACTTATAGCTACACCTTC.

This clone was counted many times. V is TRBV6-2 or TRBV6-3 and J is TRBJ2-7; a weak D match, TRBD1 (6 bases). This CDR3 is 14 amino acids long. With 3 bases removed from V and 2 bases from J, the gap between germline ends came to 11 bases. Germline loops: CDR1 MNHEY, CDR2 SVGEGT. The CDR3 DNA reads TGTGCCAGCAGTTATCGGGACACTACCTACGAGCAGTACTTC. This codes for CASSYRDTTYEQYF.

The chain carries TRBV30 and TRBJ1-5; the D gene is possibly TRBD1 (5 bases). This CDR3 contains 13 residues. The germline gives CDR1 GTSNPN, CDR2 SVGIG (reference sequence). Trimming removed 2 bases from V and 3 bases from J, with 8 bases in between. CDR3 nucleotide sequence: TGTGCCTGGAGTCTCAGGGACAATCAGCCCCAGCATTTT. Its translation is CAWSLRDNQPQHF.

This clone showed up many times. V gene TRBV6-5 combines with J gene TRBJ2-7; D might be TRBD2 (5 bases). CDR1 is MNHEY and CDR2 is SVGAGI in the germline V gene. Trimming stripped 2 bases from V and 1 base from J, with 15 bases between. There are 16 residues in the CDR3. The CDR3 sequence is CASSYAKIGDSYEQYV. The DNA for the CDR3 is TGTGCCAGCAGTTACGCTAAGATCGGGGATTCCTACGAGCAGTACGTC.

The sample holds many counts of this clone. This chain uses TRBV19 with TRBJ1-5; D perhaps matches TRBD1 (6 bases). V was clipped by 4 bases and J by 0 bases, with 16 bases between them. This CDR3 has 17 amino acids. CDR1 is LNHDA and CDR2 is SQIVND in the germline V gene (reference sequence). The CDR3, as DNA: TGTGCCAGTAGTAATAGGCAGGGGAACCCTAGCAATCAGCCCCAGCATTTT. As protein: CASSNRQGNPSNQPQHF.

This chain connects TRBV19 to TRBJ2-7; the D gene could be TRBD1 or TRBD2 (5 bases each). The CDR3 totals 14 residues. Germline V gives CDR1 LNHDA, CDR2 SQIVND (reference sequence). The V and J ends lost 5 bases and 0 bases respectively, with 11 bases between them. The chain's CDR3 is CASSRDPSSYEQYF. CDR3 coding DNA: TGTGCCAGTAGTCGGGACCCCAGCTCCTACGAGCAGTACTTC.

In its sample, this clone was seen many times. This chain connects TRBV6-6 to TRBJ1-1, with a tentative D call TRBD1 (5 bases). This CDR3 is built from 15 residues. CDR1 is MNHNY and CDR2 is SVGAGI in the germline V gene (reference sequence). Trimming took 2 bases from V and 1 from J, leaving 11 bases between them. This CDR3 is CASSYTGGGNTEAFF. CDR3 DNA sequence: TGTGCCAGCAGTTACACAGGCGGAGGGAACACTGAAGCTTTCTTT.

This clone was detected ten times or more. The V gene is TRBV18, the J gene TRBJ2-7, with 9 bases that match TRBD1. Germline values: CDR1 KGHSH, CDR2 LQKENI. The ends lost 5 bases at V and 5 bases at J; junction bases unmatched: 7. CDR3 length: 14 amino acids. CDR3: CASSDPGQGHEQYF. CDR3 DNA: TGTGCCAGCTCAGATCCGGGACAGGGACACGAGCAGTACTTC.

This clone was seen at least ten times. Since no conserved phenylalanine or tryptophan closes the CDR3, a read error is the likely cause. This chain links TRBV7-9 with TRBJ2-1; D is possibly TRBD2 (5 bases). Germline values: CDR1 SEHNR, CDR2 FQNEAQ (reference sequence). V lost 5 bases to trimming and J lost 2 bases, with 16 bases between them. The CDR3 has 16 amino acids. CDR3 sequence: CASSLNPGSTYNEQFL. The DNA for the CDR3 is TGTGCCAGCAGCCTCAACCCGGGGAGCACCTACAATGAGCAGTTCCTC.

This clone was picked up many times. J is TRBJ2-1 and V is TRBV3-1; D not certain. CDR1 LGHDT and CDR2 YNNKEL come from the germline V gene (reference sequence). V lost 0 bases and J 9 bases, leaving 6 bases between the germline ends. The CDR3 sequence is 12 residues long. The CDR3 reads CASSQDVREQFF. The CDR3 DNA sequence: TGTGCCAGCAGCCAAGATGTTCGTGAGCAGTTCTTC.

This clone was picked up many times. The rearrangement joins TRBV6-1 to TRBJ1-4; 12 nucleotides align to TRBD1. Per the germline V gene, CDR1 is MNHNS and CDR2 is SASEGT. The length of the CDR3 is 16 residues. J was trimmed by 6 bases and V by 6 bases; bases with no gene match: 8. In nucleotides, the CDR3 is TGTGCCAGCAGCCCTTGGGGGACAGGGGGCCATGAAAAACTGTTTTTT. It translates to CASSPWGTGGHEKLFF.

This rearrangement joins TRBV12-3 or TRBV12-4 to TRBJ1-2; D is possibly TRBD1 (6 bases). V lost 6 bases and J 3 bases, leaving 11 bases between the germline ends. CDR3 length equals 13 residues. The CDR3: CASSQQGYYGYTF. As DNA, the CDR3 is TGTGCCAGCAGCCAACAGGGATACTATGGCTACACCTTC.

The chain joins TRBV7-3 to TRBJ2-7; D remains unclear. V shed 5 bases and J shed 4 bases, with 15 bases lying between them. Germline V CDR1 and CDR2: SGHTA, FQGTGA. The length of the CDR3 is 14 residues. In nucleotides, the CDR3 is TGTGCCAGCAGCCCGTCGGCTGATTCATACGAGCAGTACTTC. It encodes CASSPSADSYEQYF.